The 5 T cell receptor beta chains in this list originate from one sample, sequenced in a study of blood T cell repertoires in COVID-19. Generated by immunoSEQ multiplex PCR, the TCRdb table keeps only in-frame clones and is missing some. The data hold 200,000 to 300,000 clones, with approximately 82% observed a single time. What was sequenced was peripheral blood. The receptor set was obtained from a man aged 30 to 39 who had recovered from COVID-19.

This clone was counted a single time. This sequence joins TRBV11-2 and TRBJ1-4; TRBD1 is a possible D gene (6 bases). V lost 1 base and J 7 bases, leaving 19 bases between the germline ends. This CDR3 comprises 17 residues. Germline V gene data show CDR1 as SGHAT and CDR2 as FQNNGV. The CDR3 spells CASSLVQGGLVREKLFF. CDR3 sequence (DNA): TGTGCCAGCAGCTTAGTACAGGGAGGGTTAGTGCGTGAAAAACTGTTTTTT.

In its sample, this clone was seen a few times. V gene TRBV3-1 (or the pseudogene TRBV3-2) combines with J gene TRBJ2-5, with 8 bases that match TRBD2. This CDR3 has 16 residues. The ends lost 1 base at V and 2 bases at J; junction bases unmatched: 6. Per the germline V gene, CDR1 is LGHDT and CDR2 is YNNKEL (reference sequence). CDR3 DNA sequence: TGTGCCAGCAGCCAAGGTTTAGGCGGGGGGCAAGAGACCCAGTACTTC. This encodes CASSQGLGGGQETQYF.

In DNA, the CDR3 is TGCGCCAGCAGCCAAGAGATTCGGGTGTTCGGGACCGGGGAGCTGTTTTTT. Translated, it gives CASSQEIRVFGTGELFF. The rearrangement uses TRBV4-1 and TRBJ2-2; D remains unclear. V lost 0 bases and J lost 5, with 16 bases in between. This CDR3 is 17 amino acids long. In germline, CDR1 is MGHRA, CDR2 YSYEKL.

This clone has only a few counts. The rearrangement links TRBV28 to TRBJ1-1; perhaps TRBD1 as D (6 bases). V lost 3 bases and J 5 bases, leaving 19 bases between the germline ends. In germline, CDR1 is MDHEN, CDR2 SYDVKM. This CDR3 contains 16 residues. CDR3 DNA: TGTGCCAGCAGTTTGAAGGCAGGGGCTCCGGGGACTGAAGCTTTCTTT. Protein product: CASSLKAGAPGTEAFF.

Here the CDR3 reads CSVRDMRKGTEAFF. CDR3 sequence (DNA): TGCAGCGTCCGGGACATGAGAAAAGGCACTGAAGCTTTCTTT. The chain uses TRBV29-1 and TRBJ1-1; TRBD1 is a possible D gene (6 bases). Germline CDR1 reads SQVTM; CDR2 reads ANQGSEA. The CDR3 spans 14 residues. Trimming stripped 6 bases from V and 4 bases from J, with 18 bases between.